This T cell receptor beta chain originates from a study of cytomegalovirus exposure and HLA in healthy donors. Researchers ran the PCR with 60 Vbeta and 13 Jbeta primers. The method was immunoSEQ multiplex PCR; TCRdb's version includes in-frame clones alone and lacks a portion of them. The sample has about 130,000 clones; less than 80% are singletons. Germline-derived CDR1 and CDR2 are MNHNY and SVGAGI (reference sequence). This CDR3 has 14 amino acids. V lost 2 bases and J 3 bases, leaving 10 bases between the germline ends. Sequenced: PBMCs. The chain has TRBV6-6 and TRBJ1-2, with a tentative D call TRBD1 (6 bases). The TCR was taken from a man aged 25 to 45 in good health and CMV-seronegative. The CDR3 nucleotides are TGTGCCAGCAGTTACGCCCCAGGGGACTATGGCTACACCTTC. This sequence encodes CASSYAPGDYGYTF.